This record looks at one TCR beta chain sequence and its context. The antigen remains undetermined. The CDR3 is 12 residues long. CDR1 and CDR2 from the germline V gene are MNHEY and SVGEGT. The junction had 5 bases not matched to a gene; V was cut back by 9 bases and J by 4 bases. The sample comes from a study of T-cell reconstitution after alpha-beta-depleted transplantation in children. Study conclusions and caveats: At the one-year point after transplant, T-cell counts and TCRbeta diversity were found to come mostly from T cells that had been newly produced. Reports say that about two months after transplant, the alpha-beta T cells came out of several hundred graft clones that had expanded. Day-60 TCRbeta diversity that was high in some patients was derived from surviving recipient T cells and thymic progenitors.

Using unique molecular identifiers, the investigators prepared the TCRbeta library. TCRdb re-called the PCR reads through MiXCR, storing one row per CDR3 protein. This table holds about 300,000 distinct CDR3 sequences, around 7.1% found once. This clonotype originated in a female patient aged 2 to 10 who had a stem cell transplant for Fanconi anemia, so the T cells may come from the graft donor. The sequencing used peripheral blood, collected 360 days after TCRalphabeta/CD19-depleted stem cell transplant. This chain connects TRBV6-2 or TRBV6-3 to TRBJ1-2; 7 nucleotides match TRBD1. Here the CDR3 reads CASRDSVYGYTF. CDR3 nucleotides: TGTGCCAGTCGGGACAGCGTCTATGGCTACACCTTC.